This paragraph reports one T cell receptor (beta chain). The data derive from a study of blood T cell repertoires in COVID-19. Sequenced by immunoSEQ multiplex PCR; TCRdb stores in-frame clones only, minus some. In the table there are more than 150,000 clones, around 87% of which are singletons. Germline V lookup: CDR1 LGHNA, CDR2 YSLEER. The V gene lost 4 bases and the J gene lost 7 bases, with 13 bases spanning the gap. The length of the CDR3 is 14 residues. The rearrangement uses TRBV4-3 and TRBJ2-2, with unresolved D. The sequencing sample was made of peripheral blood. The sequence came from a woman younger than 30 who had recovered from COVID-19. CDR3 bases: TGCGCCAGCAGCCGCGGAATTAGCTACGGGGAGCTGTTTTTT. It encodes CASSRGISYGELFF.